The clone carrying this TCR beta chain showed up many times. This record comes from a study of metastatic and nonmetastatic thyroid tumors. The wider study: Across blood and tumor or nodule tissue, repertoires from malignant and benign thyroid patients were compared with one another.

The V gene lost 2 bases and the J gene lost 5 bases, with 12 bases spanning the gap. CDR3 length: 13 residues. Germline CDR1 GTSNPN, CDR2 SVGIG (reference sequence). TCRdb redid the clone calls on the PCR reads using MiXCR. The data contain roughly 65,000 clones, approximately 14% of them singletons. None of the patients had undergone any treatment ahead of thyroid surgery. The rearrangement uses TRBV30 and TRBJ2-5, with D possibly matching TRBD2 (6 bases). The sequence came from a male donor with papillary thyroid cancer or a benign thyroid nodule (not recorded which). Some clones in this sample may be carry-over from other donors' samples. Sequencing was carried out using blood. CDR3 sequence (DNA): TGTGCCTGGAGTAGACTAGTCGGGGAGACCCAGTACTTC. Amino acid sequence: CAWSRLVGETQYF.